This T cell receptor beta chain was observed in a study of human T cells and chemical hapten exposure. For the study at large: TCR yields differed between samples (mainly from small differences in pooled library volume).

This clonotype has ten or more counts. Its antigen is undetermined. TCRdb re-derived calls from the RACE reads in MiXCR, one entry per CDR3 protein. The repertoire holds just over 40,000 distinct CDR3 sequences, approximately 3.3% seen once, with about 6.2% in the top ten. The study's findings and limits: Expanded TCRs produced significantly more large CDR3 similarity clusters than controls did. PT1 expanded TCR numbers tracked positively with patch test score.

Specified time point: patch test 2, 6 weeks after DPC sensitization. Treatment given: therapeutic diphenylcyclopropenone sensitization with weekly scalp DPC. Alopecia patients deemed DPC-suitable, aged 18 to 70, excluding pregnancy. The starting material was whole blood, obtained in connection with sensitization to the hapten diphenylcyclopropenone (DPC). This clonotype originated in a man aged 35 to 55 with alopecia areata. Some clones in this sample may be carry-over from other donors' samples.

The CDR3 nucleotides are TGTGCCAGCAGCCCGGGGGGCGCCGGAAACACCATATATTTT. This codes for CASSPGGAGNTIYF. This chain links TRBV11-2 with TRBJ1-3, with D possibly TRBD1 on 6 matching bases. Germline CDR1 reads SGHAT; CDR2 reads FQNNGV. The CDR3 sequence is 14 residues long. Between the trimmed V and J ends, which lost 5 bases and 4 bases, there was a span of 12 bases.